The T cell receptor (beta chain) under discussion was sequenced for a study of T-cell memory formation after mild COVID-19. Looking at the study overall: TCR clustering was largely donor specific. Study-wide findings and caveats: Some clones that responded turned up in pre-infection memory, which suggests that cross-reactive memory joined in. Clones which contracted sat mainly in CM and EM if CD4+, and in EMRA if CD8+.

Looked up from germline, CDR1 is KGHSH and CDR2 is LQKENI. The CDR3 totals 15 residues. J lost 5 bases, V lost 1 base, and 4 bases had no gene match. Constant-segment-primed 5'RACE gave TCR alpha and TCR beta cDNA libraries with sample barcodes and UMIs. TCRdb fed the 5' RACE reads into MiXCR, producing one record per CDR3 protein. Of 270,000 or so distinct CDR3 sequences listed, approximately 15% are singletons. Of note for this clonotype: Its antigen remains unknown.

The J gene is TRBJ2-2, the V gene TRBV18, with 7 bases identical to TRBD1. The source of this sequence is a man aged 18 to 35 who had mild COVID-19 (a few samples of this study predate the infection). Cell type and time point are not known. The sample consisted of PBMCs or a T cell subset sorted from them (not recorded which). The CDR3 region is CASSPRTGGTGELFF. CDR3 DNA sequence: TGTGCCAGCTCACCACGGACAGGAGGTACCGGGGAGCTGTTTTTT.